The 30 T cell receptor beta chains listed next were all sequenced from one sample in a study of blood T cell repertoires in COVID-19. Some clones are missing from TCRdb's copy, which holds only in-frame ones; the method was immunoSEQ multiplex PCR. The sample lists some 300,000 clones, approximately 85% occurring once. What was sequenced was PBMCs or T cells enriched from blood (not recorded which). The receptors derive from a woman aged 30 to 39 who had recovered from COVID-19.

This sequence joins TRBV7-8 and TRBJ2-7, with TRBD1 as a possible D gene (5 bases). There are 15 residues in the CDR3. Germline V gene sequence: CDR1 SGHVS, CDR2 FQNEAQ. Trimming took off 5 bases at V and 2 bases at J, with 16 bases between the two ends. CDR3 coding DNA: TGTGCCAGCAGCCCACGACCACAGGCCCCCTACGAGCAGTACTTC. This sequence encodes CASSPRPQAPYEQYF.

This clone appeared a single time. The chain joins TRBV5-1 to TRBJ1-5; 7 bases are a match to TRBD1. Germline trimming cut 5 bases from V and 2 bases from J; bases unmatched to any gene: 7. CDR1 and CDR2 from the germline V gene are SGHRS and YFSETQ. The CDR3 contains 15 residues. The CDR3 DNA follows: TGCGCCAGCAGACAGGGGCTCGGGGGCAATCAGCCCCAGCATTTT. Protein sequence: CASRQGLGGNQPQHF.

The sample holds one count of this clone. The chain is built from TRBV7-9 and TRBJ2-1; TRBD2 matches at 7 bases. Germline lookup yields CDR1 SEHNR and CDR2 FQNEAQ (reference sequence). J gave up 12 bases and V 3 bases, and 14 bases lay outside the gene matches. CDR3 size: 15 residues. DNA for the CDR3: TGTGCCAGCAGCTTGAGGGACTACTCCGGCGGGGCGCAGTTCTTC. Protein product: CASSLRDYSGGAQFF.

The sample holds one count of this clone. The V and J genes are TRBV11-2 and TRBJ2-1; a weak D match, TRBD1 (6 bases). The V and J ends lost 8 bases and 2 bases respectively, with 16 bases between them. Germline V gene data show CDR1 as SGHAT and CDR2 as FQNNGV. The CDR3 runs 15 residues. CDR3 sequence: CASANLQGPYNEQFF. CDR3 in DNA: TGTGCCAGCGCCAACCTACAGGGACCCTACAATGAGCAGTTCTTC. Using reference TRBV11-2 and TRBJ2-1 for the parts outside the CDR3, the full variable domain is EAGVAQSPRYKIIEKRQSVAFWCNPISGHATLYWYQQILGQGPKLLIQFQNNGVVDDSQLPKDRFSAERLKGVDSTLKIQPAKLEDSAVYLCASANLQGPYNEQFFGPGTRLTVL.

This chain uses TRBV19 with TRBJ2-5; 8 positions match TRBD1. V trimming: 8 bases; J trimming: 4 bases; junction bases outside the gene matches: 9. The germline V gene encodes CDR1 LNHDA and CDR2 SQIVND (reference sequence). The CDR3 totals 14 residues. DNA of the CDR3: TGTGCCAGTTTCCGAGGACAGGGAGGAGAGACCCAGTACTTC. It encodes CASFRGQGGETQYF.

The V gene is TRBV18, the J gene TRBJ1-1; D unclear. CDR3 size: 13 residues. Trimming pared 2 bases from V and 1 base from J, leaving 5 bases between. Germline V gives CDR1 KGHSH, CDR2 LQKENI. The CDR3 spells CASSPLQNTEAFF. CDR3 DNA: TGTGCCAGCTCACCATTACAGAACACTGAAGCTTTCTTT. Combining the CDR3 with reference TRBV18 and TRBJ1-1 gives the whole variable domain NAGVMQNPRHLVRRRGQEARLRCSPMKGHSHVYWYRQLPEEGLKFMVYLQKENIIDESGMPKERFSAEFPKEGPSILRIQQVVRGDSAAYFCASSPLQNTEAFFGQGTRLTVV.

This clone was seen at least ten times. The CDR3 nucleotides read TGTGCCAGTAGTATAACACAGGAACAAGAAAAACTGTTTTTT. It specifies CASSITQEQEKLFF. This chain connects TRBV19 to TRBJ1-4, with a possible D match to TRBD1 (5 bases). Germline values: CDR1 LNHDA, CDR2 SQIVND (reference sequence). This CDR3 comprises 14 residues. V lost 2 bases and J 8 bases, leaving 12 bases between the germline ends.

This clone was counted only a few times. The rearrangement joins TRBV4-3 to TRBJ1-1, with a weak D call TRBD1 (6 bases). This CDR3 is 15 amino acids long. The germline V gene encodes CDR1 LGHNA and CDR2 YSLEER. Trimming removed 0 bases at V and 1 base at J, with 9 bases between. This CDR3 reads CASSQDGGQNTEAFF. CDR3 coding DNA: TGCGCCAGCAGCCAAGATGGGGGACAGAACACTGAAGCTTTCTTT.

This sequence joins TRBV7-2 and TRBJ2-4; TRBD2 aligns across 8 bases. Germline V CDR1 and CDR2: SGHTA, FQGNSA. Trimming at V came to 0 bases and at J to 1 base, leaving 2 bases not matched to a gene. The CDR3 extends over 16 amino acids. The CDR3 sequence: CASSLAGGGAKNIQYF. CDR3 DNA sequence: TGTGCCAGCAGCTTAGCAGGCGGGGGGGCCAAAAACATTCAGTACTTC. Based on the CDR3 plus reference TRBV7-2 and TRBJ2-4, the full variable domain is GAGVSQSPSNKVTEKGKDVELRCDPISGHTALYWYRQSLGQGLEFLIYFQGNSAPDKSGLPSDRFSAERTGGSVSTLTIQRTQQEDSAVYLCASSLAGGGAKNIQYFGAGTRLSVL.

This clone came up a few times. The J gene is TRBJ2-1, the V gene TRBV5-1; 11 bases match TRBD2. The CDR3 consists of 14 residues. Trimming took 0 bases from V and 7 from J; bases not matched to a gene: 0. Germline V gives CDR1 SGHRS, CDR2 YFSETQ. The CDR3 DNA is TGCGCCAGCAGCTTGGCTAGCGGGAGGAATGAGCAGTTCTTC. Amino acid sequence: CASSLASGRNEQFF.

V and J are TRBV27 and TRBJ2-4; no reliable D call. The CDR3 has 15 residues. Trimming pared 0 bases from V and 0 bases from J, leaving 6 bases between. Per the germline V gene, CDR1 is MNHEY and CDR2 is SMNVEV (reference sequence). CDR3 amino acids: CASSLSEQAKNIQYF. As DNA, the CDR3 is TGTGCCAGCAGTTTATCGGAGCAAGCCAAAAACATTCAGTACTTC.

CDR3 sequence (DNA): TGTGCCAGCTCACCGCCTTCAGGGACTAGCTATGGCTACACCTTC. Protein product: CASSPPSGTSYGYTF. The V call is TRBV18, the J call TRBJ1-2; TRBD1 is a possible D gene (5 bases). From germline, CDR1 is KGHSH and CDR2 LQKENI. CDR3 size: 15 residues. Trimming shortened V by 3 bases and J by 4 bases, and 15 bases separated the two germline ends.

This clone has just a few counts. This chain connects TRBV14 to TRBJ2-7, with unresolved D. Germline V gene lookup returns CDR1 SGHDN and CDR2 FVKESK. V lost 11 bases and J lost 4, with 12 bases in between. CDR3 size: 11 residues. CDR3 sequence: CAHIFPYEQYF. DNA for the CDR3: TGTGCCCACATTTTCCCTTACGAGCAGTACTTC.

V and J are TRBV2 and TRBJ2-7, with 8 bases identical to TRBD2. Germline V gene data show CDR1 as SNHLY and CDR2 as FYNNEI. After removal of 1 base from V and 1 base from J, the junction contained 3 bases not matched to a gene. The CDR3 spans 15 residues. DNA for the CDR3: TGTGCCAGCAGTGAAGTCGGGAGGGCATCCTACGAGCAGTACTTC. It translates to CASSEVGRASYEQYF.

The J gene is TRBJ2-3, the V gene TRBV5-4; 7 bases are a match to TRBD1. The trim removed 0 bases at V and 3 bases at J, leaving 4 bases unmatched. This CDR3 is 15 amino acids long. CDR1 and CDR2 from the germline V gene are SGHNT and YYREEE (reference sequence). CDR3 loop: CASSLEGAETDTQYF. Written as DNA, the CDR3 is TGTGCCAGCAGCTTGGAGGGGGCCGAAACAGATACGCAGTATTTT.

The rearrangement links TRBV6-2 or TRBV6-3 to TRBJ1-4, with no clear D. Per the germline V gene, CDR1 is MNHEY and CDR2 is SVGEGT. The ends were cut back, 4 bases at V and 5 bases at J, with 11 bases in the middle. The CDR3 runs to 14 residues. The CDR3 DNA reads TGTGCCAGCAGTTCGGGTCTCATCAATGAAAAACTGTTTTTT. Protein sequence: CASSSGLINEKLFF.

This chain links TRBV27 with TRBJ2-7; 9 positions agree with TRBD1. The CDR3 sequence is 13 residues long. Looked up from germline, CDR1 is MNHEY and CDR2 is SMNVEV (reference sequence). V gave up 7 bases and J gave up 5 bases; unmatched junction bases: 6. Written as DNA, the CDR3 is TGTGCCAGCACCGGGACAGGGAACCACGAGCAGTACTTC. Translated: CASTGTGNHEQYF.

The rearrangement links TRBV10-3 to TRBJ2-7; 10 bases are a match to TRBD1. V lost 6 bases to trimming and J lost 4 bases; unmatched junction nucleotides: 3. This CDR3 has 13 amino acids. Germline V lookup: CDR1 ENHRY, CDR2 SYGVKD. CDR3 region: CAIRAGQGYEQYF. CDR3 sequence (DNA): TGTGCCATCAGAGCGGGACAGGGGTACGAGCAGTACTTC.

The chain has TRBV27 and TRBJ2-1; perhaps TRBD2 as D (5 bases). Trimming left V 5 bases short and J 2 bases short, with 19 bases between. Germline V gene lookup returns CDR1 MNHEY and CDR2 SMNVEV (reference sequence). The CDR3 extends over 17 amino acids. The CDR3 DNA follows: TGTGCCAGCAGTAAATTACAGTCGGGGTGGACCTACAATGAGCAGTTCTTC. It codes for CASSKLQSGWTYNEQFF.

This rearrangement joins TRBV21-1 to TRBJ2-7; no check of the table's D call, TRBD1, against the DNA was made. TRBV21-1 is a recognized pseudogene. The CDR3 covers 19 residues. CDR3 sequence: CASSTTDRGPYRSSYEQYF. CDR3 coding DNA: TGTGCCAGCAGCACTACGGACAGGGGCCCTTATCGTAGCTCCTACGAGCAGTACTTC.

This chain links TRBV2 with TRBJ1-5; weak D call: TRBD1 (5 bases). The CDR3 sequence is 15 residues long. Trimming stripped 5 bases from V and 2 bases from J, with 13 bases between. The V gene's germline CDR1 is SNHLY and CDR2 FYNNEI. CDR3 in DNA: TGTGCCAGCAGTCCACATGGGGCCCGCAATCAGCCCCAGCATTTT. It specifies CASSPHGARNQPQHF.

The V call is TRBV11-2, the J call TRBJ2-7, with 12 bases aligning to TRBD2. This CDR3 contains 16 residues. V lost 1 base, J lost 2 bases, and 3 bases stayed unmatched. The germline CDR1 and CDR2 sequences are SGHAT and FQNNGV. The CDR3 here is CASSLAPSGGAYEQYF. CDR3 nucleotides: TGTGCCAGCAGCTTAGCACCTAGCGGGGGGGCCTACGAGCAGTACTTC.

Only one count was recorded for this clone. The V gene is TRBV27, the J gene TRBJ2-7, with no clear D. The CDR3 is 11 amino acids. CDR1 and CDR2 from the germline V gene are MNHEY and SMNVEV (reference sequence). The V end was cut by 6 bases, the J end by 5 bases, with 8 bases between. CDR3 sequence (DNA): TGTGCCAGCAGCGGGTCCAACGAGCAGTACTTC. Protein: CASSGSNEQYF.

This clone was seen a single time. The chain has TRBV7-2 and TRBJ2-5; D gene uncertain. Germline values: CDR1 SGHTA, CDR2 FQGNSA. The germline V and J ends were trimmed by 1 base and 2 bases, with 11 bases remaining between them. This CDR3 is built from 15 residues. This chain's CDR3 is CASSLVLGWQETQYF. DNA for the CDR3: TGTGCCAGCAGCTTAGTTCTAGGTTGGCAAGAGACCCAGTACTTC.

V is TRBV7-2 and J is TRBJ2-3; D may be TRBD2 (6 bases). This CDR3 comprises 16 residues. In germline, CDR1 is SGHTA, CDR2 FQGNSA. Deletions cut 0 bases from V and 5 bases from J, with 15 bases between. CDR3 in amino acids: CASSLAGGPPGDTQYF. The DNA for the CDR3 is TGTGCCAGCAGCTTAGCGGGAGGCCCACCGGGAGATACGCAGTATTTT.

The V call is TRBV30, the J call TRBJ1-5; 9 nucleotides match TRBD1. The CDR3 extends over 17 amino acids. Germline lookup yields CDR1 GTSNPN and CDR2 SVGIG (reference sequence). The junction had 11 bases not matched to a gene; V was cut back by 5 bases and J by 0 bases. The DNA of the CDR3 is TGTGCCTGGTCCTCCGGGACAGGGTTCTATAGCAATCAGCCCCAGCATTTT. Amino acids: CAWSSGTGFYSNQPQHF.

The genes are TRBV6-5 and TRBJ1-2, with 7 bases that match TRBD1. J gave up 5 bases and V 6 bases, and 12 bases lay outside the gene matches. The CDR3 contains 15 residues. The V gene's germline CDR1 is MNHEY and CDR2 SVGAGI. This CDR3 reads CASRDLRTGEYGYTF. CDR3 in DNA: TGTGCCAGCAGGGACCTCCGGACAGGAGAATATGGCTACACCTTC.

This chain links TRBV7-2 with TRBJ1-5; TRBD1 matches 7 bases. Germline trimming cut 6 bases from V and 5 bases from J; bases unmatched to any gene: 10. Germline CDR1 reads SGHTA; CDR2 reads FQGNSA. This CDR3 has 15 amino acids. The CDR3 nucleotides read TGTGCCAGCAGTTCTGCCGGGACAGAGGATCAGCCCCAGCATTTT. This gives the protein CASSSAGTEDQPQHF.

The chain is built from TRBV14 and TRBJ1-1, with D tentatively TRBD1 (6 bases). In germline, CDR1 is SGHDN, CDR2 FVKESK. Deletions cut 3 bases from V and 1 base from J, with 12 bases between. The CDR3 has 15 residues. CDR3 sequence: CASSHPQQGNTEAFF. For the CDR3, the DNA is TGTGCCAGCAGCCACCCTCAACAGGGGAACACTGAAGCTTTCTTT.

The gene calls are TRBV28 and TRBJ1-1; D may be TRBD1 (5 bases). The V and J ends lost 3 bases and 0 bases respectively, with 11 bases between them. The germline gives CDR1 MDHEN, CDR2 SYDVKM. The CDR3 covers 15 residues. CDR3 in amino acids: CASSFSAGMNTEAFF. CDR3 in DNA: TGTGCCAGCAGTTTTTCAGCAGGGATGAACACTGAAGCTTTCTTT.